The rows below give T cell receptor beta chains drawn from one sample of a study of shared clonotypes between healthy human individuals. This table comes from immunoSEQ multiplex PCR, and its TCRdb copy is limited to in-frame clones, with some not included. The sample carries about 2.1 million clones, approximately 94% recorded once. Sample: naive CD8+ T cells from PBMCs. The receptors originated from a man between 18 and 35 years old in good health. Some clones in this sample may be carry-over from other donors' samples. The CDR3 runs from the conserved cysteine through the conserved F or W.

CDR3 protein: CASSHVPRTGGDGYTF; V gene: TRBV28; J gene: TRBJ1-2
CDR3 protein: CASSQVDVGVAETQYF; V gene: TRBV23-1; J gene: TRBJ2-5
CDR3 protein: CASSFFQGVSNNEQFF; V gene: TRBV11-2; J gene: TRBJ2-1
CDR3 protein: CASSLFSGGTDTQYF; V gene: TRBV27; J gene: TRBJ2-3
CDR3 protein: CASSLSRAYEQYF; V gene: TRBV28; J gene: TRBJ2-7
CDR3 protein: CASSFLGGGYTF; V gene: TRBV27; J gene: TRBJ1-2
CDR3 protein: CASSDSSPQETQYF; V gene: TRBV28; J gene: TRBJ2-5
CDR3 protein: CASSASAGGPVKSYEQYF; V gene: TRBV7-2; J gene: TRBJ2-7
CDR3 protein: CASSELGGQSSYEQYF; V gene: TRBV25-1; J gene: TRBJ2-7
CDR3 protein: CASSYEGGFFGNTIYF; V gene: TRBV6-5; J gene: TRBJ1-3
CDR3 protein: CASSLTPGTGTEQYF; V gene: TRBV5-1; J gene: TRBJ2-7
CDR3 protein: CASSMDSYEQYF; V gene: TRBV2; J gene: TRBJ2-7
CDR3 protein: CAIGTGGNYGYTF; V gene: TRBV10-3; J gene: TRBJ1-2
CDR3 protein: CASSIAAGAYNEQFF; V gene: TRBV19; J gene: TRBJ2-1
CDR3 protein: CASSLGTRPQYF; V gene: TRBV27; J gene: TRBJ2-5
CDR3 protein: CASRRSGRASNTGELFF; V gene: TRBV28; J gene: TRBJ2-2
CDR3 protein: CASSEWDSEKTQYF; V gene: TRBV2; J gene: TRBJ2-5
CDR3 protein: CASSQGLAGVYEQYF; V gene: TRBV4-2; J gene: TRBJ2-7
CDR3 protein: CASSRPGQGTYEQYF; V gene: TRBV13; J gene: TRBJ2-7
CDR3 protein: CASSISAGYGYTF; V gene: TRBV19; J gene: TRBJ1-2
CDR3 protein: CASSIGPRPYEQYF; V gene: TRBV19; J gene: TRBJ2-7
CDR3 protein: CASSQEAPGVAVVYEQYF; V gene: TRBV4-3; J gene: TRBJ2-7
CDR3 protein: CASSYPQGGNTEAFF; V gene: TRBV6-5; J gene: TRBJ1-1
CDR3 protein: CASSEYATYYTF; V gene: TRBV25-1; J gene: TRBJ1-2
CDR3 protein: CASSLHLGLAVYEQYF; V gene: TRBV27; J gene: TRBJ2-7
CDR3 protein: CASSNSHQETQYF; V gene: TRBV7-9; J gene: TRBJ2-5